This T cell receptor beta chain was observed in a study of shared clonotypes between healthy human individuals. Study context: There were three CD4 naive, three CD4 memory, two CD8 naive and one CD8 memory plates per donor.

Positively selected for CCR7, the CD45RO-negative cells used as naive CD8 cells excluded terminally differentiated effector memory CD45RA+ cells. Findings and caveats of the study: For naive CD4 cells, roughly 5% of clonotypes were shared across a handful of donors.

A word on this clone: What it binds is not known.

Repertoires were generated with immunoSEQ multiplex PCR, while TCRdb's copy carries only in-frame clones and drops some. The table lists about 2.1 million clones, 90% to 95% of them singletons. The CDR3 loop spans 15 amino acids. V was cut by 5 bases and J by 0 bases, with 11 bases left in between. Per germline, CDR1 LNHDA and CDR2 SQIVND (reference sequence). This sequence originates from a young man in good health. Some clones in this sample may be carry-over from other donors' samples. The chain has TRBV19 and TRBJ1-5; D is unresolved. Sequencing input: naive CD8+ T cells from PBMCs. The CDR3 spells CASSPFGYSNQPQHF. The DNA for the CDR3 is TGTGCCAGTAGTCCGTTCGGATATAGCAATCAGCCCCAGCATTTT.